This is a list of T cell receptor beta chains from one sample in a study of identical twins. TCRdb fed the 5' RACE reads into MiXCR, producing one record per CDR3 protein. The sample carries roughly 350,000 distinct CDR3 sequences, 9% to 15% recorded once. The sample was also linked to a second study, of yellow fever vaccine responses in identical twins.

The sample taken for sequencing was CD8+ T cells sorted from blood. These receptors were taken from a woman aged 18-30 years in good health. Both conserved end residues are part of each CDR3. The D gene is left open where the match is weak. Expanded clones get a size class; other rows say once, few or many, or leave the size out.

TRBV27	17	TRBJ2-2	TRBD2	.	TGTGCCAGCAGAGACCCCGGGACTAGCGAGTTCACCGGGGAGCTGTTTTTT	CASRDPGTSEFTGELFF
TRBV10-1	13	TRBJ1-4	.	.	TGCGCCAGCAGTGAAAGGCCAGGAGAAAAACTGTTTTTT	CASSERPGEKLFF
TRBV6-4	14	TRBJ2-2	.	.	TGTGCCAGCAGTGCTGACAGCTACACCGGGGAGCTGTTTTTT	CASSADSYTGELFF
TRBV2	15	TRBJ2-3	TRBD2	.	TGTGCCAGCAGGAACAGCGGGAGCCTAATGGATACGCAGTATTTT	CASRNSGSLMDTQYF
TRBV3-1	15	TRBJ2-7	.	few	TGTGCCAGCAGCCAAGGAATGCGGTTCGGCTACGAGCAGTACTTC	CASSQGMRFGYEQYF
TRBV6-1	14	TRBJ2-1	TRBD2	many	TGTGCCAGCAGGAGAAACGAGGGAGGGCATGAGCAGTTCTTC	CASRRNEGGHEQFF
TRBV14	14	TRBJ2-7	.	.	TGTGCCAGCAGCCCGACGATCGGGCGAGACGAGCAGTACTTC	CASSPTIGRDEQYF
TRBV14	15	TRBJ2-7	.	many	TGTGCCAGCAGCCTGACACACGAAAGAAGCTACGAGCAGTACTTC	CASSLTHERSYEQYF
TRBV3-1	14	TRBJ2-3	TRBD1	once	TGTGCCACCAGCCACAGGGGGAGCACAGATACGCAGTATTTT	CATSHRGSTDTQYF
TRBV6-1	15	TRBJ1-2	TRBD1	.	TGTGCCAGCACGGGGACAGGGGCGATAGGTTATGGCTACACCTTC	CASTGTGAIGYGYTF
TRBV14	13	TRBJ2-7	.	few	TGTGCCAGCAGCCCAATCCCCATGGACGAGCAGTACTTC	CASSPIPMDEQYF
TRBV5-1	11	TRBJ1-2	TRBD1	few	TGCGCCAGCAGCGGAGGGACAGGGTGCACCTTC	CASSGGTGCTF
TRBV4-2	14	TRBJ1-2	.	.	TGTGCCAGCAGCCAAGATAGGGGCGACTGGGGCTACACCTTC	CASSQDRGDWGYTF
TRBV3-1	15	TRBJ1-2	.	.	TGTGCCAGCAGCCAAGATCTACCGGGAAACTATGGCTACACCTTC	CASSQDLPGNYGYTF
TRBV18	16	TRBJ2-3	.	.	TGTGCCAGCTCACCACAGCTGGTCTCGCGCACAGATACGCAGTATTTT	CASSPQLVSRTDTQYF
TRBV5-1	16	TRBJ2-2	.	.	TGCGCCAGCAGCTTTGAAGCAGGGCCGAACACCGGGGAGCTGTTTTTT	CASSFEAGPNTGELFF
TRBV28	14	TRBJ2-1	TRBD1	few	TGTGCCAGCAGTTTAGCAGGGGGACACAATGAGCAGTTCTTC	CASSLAGGHNEQFF
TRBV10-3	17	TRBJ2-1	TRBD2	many	TGTGCCACAGACGAGGTACCGCGGGGGAGCTCCTACAATGAGCAGTTCTTC	CATDEVPRGSSYNEQFF
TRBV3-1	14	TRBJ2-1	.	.	TGTGCCAGCAGCCAAGAACTAAGAGGGGATGAGCAGTTCTTC	CASSQELRGDEQFF
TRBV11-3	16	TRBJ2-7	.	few	TGTGCCAGCAGCTTAGGGACTACCATTATCTCCTACGAGCAGTACTTC	CASSLGTTIISYEQYF
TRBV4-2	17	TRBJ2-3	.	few	TGTGCCAGCAGCCAGGGGGGGCGGGGGACGGGAGCAGATACGCAGTATTTT	CASSQGGRGTGADTQYF
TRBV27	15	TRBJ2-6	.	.	TGTGCCAGCAGTCCAGAGGTAGCTGGGGCCAACGTCCTGACTTTC	CASSPEVAGANVLTF
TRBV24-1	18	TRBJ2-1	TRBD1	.	TGTGCCACCAGTGATCATGGGACAGCCTCAGACCCAGCGGTTGAGCAGTTCTTC	CATSDHGTASDPAVEQFF
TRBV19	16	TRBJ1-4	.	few	TGTGCCAGTACCGGTGGACATCCCGCAACTAATGAAAAACTGTTTTTT	CASTGGHPATNEKLFF
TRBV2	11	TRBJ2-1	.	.	TGTGCCAGCAAGATGGGATTGGAGCAGTTCTTC	CASKMGLEQFF
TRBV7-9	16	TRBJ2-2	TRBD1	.	TGTGCCAGCAGTCCTCCGGGACAGAGGAACACCGGGGAGCTGTTTTTT	CASSPPGQRNTGELFF
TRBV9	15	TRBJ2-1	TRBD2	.	TGTGCCAGCAGCACCACTAGCGGGGGGCTCAATGAGCAGTTCTTC	CASSTTSGGLNEQFF
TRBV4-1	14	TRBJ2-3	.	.	TGCGCCAGCAGCCAGAAAGCCACCACAGATACGCAGTATTTT	CASSQKATTDTQYF
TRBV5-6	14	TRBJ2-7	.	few	TGTGCCAGCAGCTGGGGACACCCCTCCTACGAGCAGTACTTC	CASSWGHPSYEQYF
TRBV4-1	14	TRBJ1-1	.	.	TGCGCCAGCAGCCAAGAATCAGGGGTCGCTGAAGCTTTCTTT	CASSQESGVAEAFF
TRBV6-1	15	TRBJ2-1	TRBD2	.	TGTGCCAGCAGAGCTAGCGGGGGGGGACACAATGAGCAGTTCTTC	CASRASGGGHNEQFF
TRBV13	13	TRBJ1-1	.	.	TGTGCCAGCAGCTTAAGGGGGTTGACTGAAGCTTTCTTT	CASSLRGLTEAFF
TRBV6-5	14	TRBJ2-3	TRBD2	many	TGTGCCAGCAGTTGGGGGGGGGTCACAGATACGCAGTATTTT	CASSWGGVTDTQYF
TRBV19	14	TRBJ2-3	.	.	TGTGCCAGTAGTATATCTCACGATGCAGATACGCAGTATTTT	CASSISHDADTQYF
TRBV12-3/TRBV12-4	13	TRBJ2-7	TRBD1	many	TGTGCCAGCAGTTGGGGACAGAGCTACGAGCAGTACTTC	CASSWGQSYEQYF
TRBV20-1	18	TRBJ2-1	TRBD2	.	TGCAGTGCTAGAGGCTCTAGCGGGGGGGCTAGCTCCTACAATGAGCAGTTCTTC	CSARGSSGGASSYNEQFF
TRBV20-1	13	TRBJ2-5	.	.	TGCAGTGCTAGAGGGATGGCTGAAGAGACCCAGTACTTC	CSARGMAEETQYF
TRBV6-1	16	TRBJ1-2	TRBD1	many	TGTGCCAGCAGCAAAAGCGCGGCAGGGGGCGGCTATGGCTACACCTTC	CASSKSAAGGGYGYTF
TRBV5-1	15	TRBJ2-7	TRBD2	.	TGCGCCAGCAAGGTAGGACTAGCGGGGGCCTACGAGCAGTACTTC	CASKVGLAGAYEQYF
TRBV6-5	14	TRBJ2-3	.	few	TGTGCCAGCAGTTACAACACAGGCACAGATACGCAGTATTTT	CASSYNTGTDTQYF
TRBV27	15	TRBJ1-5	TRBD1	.	TGTGCCAGCAGTCCCGGACAGGGGCGGTGGCAGCCCCAGCATTTT	CASSPGQGRWQPQHF
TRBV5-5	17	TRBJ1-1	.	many	TGTGCCAGCAGCTCCGGGGGGGTTCCATTCGTGAACACTGAAGCTTTCTTT	CASSSGGVPFVNTEAFF
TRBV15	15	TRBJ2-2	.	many	TGTGCCACGGGCGAGGGAGCGGACAACACCGGGGAGCTGTTTTTT	CATGEGADNTGELFF
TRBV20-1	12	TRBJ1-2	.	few	TGCAGTGCTAGAGACAGTGGTAGGGGCTACACCTTC	CSARDSGRGYTF
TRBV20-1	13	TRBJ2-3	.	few	TGCAGTGCTAGAGATCCCCTGGACAGCGCGCAGTATTTT	CSARDPLDSAQYF
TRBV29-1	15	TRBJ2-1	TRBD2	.	TGCAGCGTTGATCCTAGCGGGAGGGCCTACAATGAGCAGTTCTTC	CSVDPSGRAYNEQFF
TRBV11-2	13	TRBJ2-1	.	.	TGTGCCAGCAGCCTCCGGACTTACGATGAGCAGTTCTTC	CASSLRTYDEQFF
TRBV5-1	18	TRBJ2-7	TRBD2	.	TGCGCCAGCAGCTCGAGGTACAGTCTTAGCGGGAGTTATTACGAGCAGTACTTC	CASSSRYSLSGSYYEQYF
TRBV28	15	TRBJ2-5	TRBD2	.	TGTGCCAGCAGTTTAACTAGCGGACCCCAGGAGACCCAGTACTTC	CASSLTSGPQETQYF
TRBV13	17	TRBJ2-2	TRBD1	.	TGTGCCAGCAGCGGACCCGGACAGGGAATGGTTACCGGGGAGCTGTTTTTT	CASSGPGQGMVTGELFF
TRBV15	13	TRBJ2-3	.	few	TGTGCCACCAGCACTCCGGGCGCAGATACGCAGTATTTT	CATSTPGADTQYF
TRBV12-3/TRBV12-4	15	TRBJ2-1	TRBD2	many	TGTGCCAGCAGTCCCGGGACTAGCGGGAGCTATGAGCAGTTCTTC	CASSPGTSGSYEQFF
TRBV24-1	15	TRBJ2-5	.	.	TGTGCCACCAGTGATTCAGGGGGGTACCAAGAGACCCAGTACTTC	CATSDSGGYQETQYF
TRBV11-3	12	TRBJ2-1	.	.	TGTGCCAGCAGCTTAAAAAGCGATCAGCAGTTCTTC	CASSLKSDQQFF